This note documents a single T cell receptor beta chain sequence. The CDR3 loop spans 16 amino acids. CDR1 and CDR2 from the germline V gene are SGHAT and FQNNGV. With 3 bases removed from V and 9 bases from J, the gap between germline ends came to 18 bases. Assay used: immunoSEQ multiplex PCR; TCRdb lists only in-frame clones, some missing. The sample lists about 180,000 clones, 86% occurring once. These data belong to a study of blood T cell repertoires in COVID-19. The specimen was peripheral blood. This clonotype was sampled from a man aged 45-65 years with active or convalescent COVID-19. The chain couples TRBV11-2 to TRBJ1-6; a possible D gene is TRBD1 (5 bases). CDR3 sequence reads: CASSLGVPARGSPLHF. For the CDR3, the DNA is TGTGCCAGCAGCTTGGGCGTCCCGGCTAGGGGTTCACCCCTCCACTTT. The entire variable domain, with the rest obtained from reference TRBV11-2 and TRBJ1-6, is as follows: EAGVAQSPRYKIIEKRQSVAFWCNPISGHATLYWYQQILGQGPKLLIQFQNNGVVDDSQLPKDRFSAERLKGVDSTLKIQPAKLEDSAVYLCASSLGVPARGSPLHFGNGTRLTVT.